The rows below give T cell receptor beta chains drawn from one sample of a study of cytomegalovirus exposure and HLA in healthy donors. The data were produced by immunoSEQ multiplex PCR, yet TCRdb's version contains in-frame clones alone and is incomplete. The data hold approximately 190,000 clones, with roughly 80% observed a single time. The sequenced sample consisted of PBMCs. These TCRs come from a man aged 35 to 55 in good health and CMV-seropositive. Each CDR3 is given with its conserved first and last residue. D genes are given only for firm matches. Some rows mark clone size as missing; the rest say once, few, many or name a class of expanded clone.

V gene	D gene	J gene	clone size	CDR3 length	CDR3 DNA	CDR3 protein
TRBV5-4	NA	TRBJ1-1	NA	13	TGTGCCAGCAGCAACGGACAGCTCACTGAAGCTTTCTTT	CASSNGQLTEAFF
TRBV7-2	TRBD2	TRBJ2-5	NA	14	TGTGCCAGCAGCTTAGGGGGGGGTCAAGAGACCCAGTACTTC	CASSLGGGQETQYF
TRBV5-1	NA	TRBJ2-3	NA	11	TGCGCCAGCAGGTACACAGATACGCAGTATTTT	CASRYTDTQYF
TRBV5-6	NA	TRBJ2-5	NA	14	TGTGCCAGCAGCTCTTCCGGGACACTAGAGACCCAGTACTTC	CASSSSGTLETQYF
TRBV5-1	NA	TRBJ2-7	NA	15	TGCGCCAGCAGCTTGAGCGGGTCCCCATCCTACGAGCAGTACTTC	CASSLSGSPSYEQYF
TRBV5-1	TRBD1	TRBJ1-2	NA	16	TGCGCCAGCAGCTTGGAGGGCGACAGGGGTAGGGATGGCTACACCTTC	CASSLEGDRGRDGYTF
TRBV6-4	TRBD2	TRBJ2-1	NA	14	TGTGCCAGCAGTGGTAGCGGGGAATACAATGAGCAGTTCTTC	CASSGSGEYNEQFF
TRBV27	TRBD1	TRBJ1-2	few	15	TGTGCCAGCAGTCCAACCCTGGGACAGGGGGGCGGCTACACCTTC	CASSPTLGQGGGYTF
TRBV28	NA	TRBJ2-7	NA	16	TGTGCCAGCAGTTGGAAGGGAGGCTCCGGGGACTACGAGCAGTACTTC	CASSWKGGSGDYEQYF
TRBV27	NA	TRBJ1-1	NA	14	TGTGCCAGCAGTGTGAGCGGGGCCCACACTGAAGCTTTCTTT	CASSVSGAHTEAFF
TRBV5-4	TRBD1	TRBJ1-4	NA	16	TGTGCCAGCAGCTTGGGCGGACAGGGAGGAGGTGAAAAACTGTTTTTT	CASSLGGQGGGEKLFF
TRBV5-4	NA	TRBJ1-2	NA	15	TGTGCCAGCAGCTTGGCCGGGGGTGGAGTCGATGGCTACACCTTC	CASSLAGGGVDGYTF
TRBV5-1	TRBD1	TRBJ2-3	NA	15	TGCGCCAGCAGCAGCCGGACAGGGAGCACAGATACGCAGTATTTT	CASSSRTGSTDTQYF
TRBV10-3	TRBD1	TRBJ1-4	few	14	TGTGCCATCAGCTTCGACAGGGGTAATGAAAAACTGTTTTTT	CAISFDRGNEKLFF
TRBV6-5	TRBD1	TRBJ2-5	NA	14	TGTGCCAGCAGTTGGGGACAGGGGAAAGAGACCCAGTACTTC	CASSWGQGKETQYF
TRBV27	TRBD1	TRBJ2-7	NA	14	TGTGCCAGCAGTTCACAGGGGAACTCCTACGAGCAGTACTTC	CASSSQGNSYEQYF
TRBV19	NA	TRBJ1-5	NA	15	TGTGCCAGTAGTGCGGACAGCTATAGCAATCAGCCCCAGCATTTT	CASSADSYSNQPQHF
TRBV27	NA	TRBJ1-1	NA	16	TGTGCCAGCAGTTTATGGGGGCCGGATGGGGGCACTGAAGCTTTCTTT	CASSLWGPDGGTEAFF
TRBV9	NA	TRBJ2-1	NA	16	TGTGCCAGCAGCATCCGGGGGGCCCGCTCCTACAATGAGCAGTTCTTC	CASSIRGARSYNEQFF
TRBV28	NA	TRBJ1-2	few	12	TGTGCCAGCAGCCAGGGGACGGCTGGCTACACCTTC	CASSQGTAGYTF
TRBV6-1	NA	TRBJ1-5	NA	14	TGTGCCAGCAGTGAAGGGACAGTGGTGCCGCCCCAGCATTTT	CASSEGTVVPPQHF
TRBV6-5	NA	TRBJ2-1	NA	14	TGTGCCAGCAGTTACTTCCGCTCTGGCAGAGAGCAGTTCTTC	CASSYFRSGREQFF
TRBV29-1	NA	TRBJ1-1	NA	10	TGCAGCGTCGTTAGACAGGAAGCTTTCTTT	CSVVRQEAFF
TRBV7-2	TRBD2	TRBJ2-1	NA	16	TGTGCCAGCAGCTTAGCGGGCGGGGGATCCTACAATGAGCAGTTCTTC	CASSLAGGGSYNEQFF
TRBV2	NA	TRBJ1-6	NA	15	TGTGCCAGCAGTGAATGGACTGATTTTAATTCACCCCTCCACTTT	CASSEWTDFNSPLHF
TRBV7-2	NA	TRBJ2-5	NA	14	TGTGCCAGCAGCTTAGGCAGGGGATGGGAGACCCAGTACTTC	CASSLGRGWETQYF
TRBV19	NA	TRBJ1-2	NA	16	TGTGCCAGTCTCATGATCGGGGACACTCTAAGGCATGGCTACACCTTC	CASLMIGDTLRHGYTF
TRBV10-3	NA	TRBJ1-1	few	12	TGTGCCATCAGTGAGGAGGACAGTGAAGCTTTCTTT	CAISEEDSEAFF
TRBV5-4	TRBD1	TRBJ1-6	few	17	TGTGCCAGCAGCCCTAGGGACAGGGGAATCCATAATTCACCCCTCCACTTT	CASSPRDRGIHNSPLHF
TRBV9	NA	TRBJ1-3	NA	15	TGTGCCAGCAGCGGGCACGGGGGGGCAGGAAACACCATATATTTT	CASSGHGGAGNTIYF
TRBV10-3	TRBD1	TRBJ2-7	NA	16	TGTGCCATCAGTCCTACTACGACAGGGGTTGCCTACGAGCAGTACTTC	CAISPTTTGVAYEQYF
TRBV9	NA	TRBJ2-4	NA	14	TGTGCCAGCAGCGTATCCTCAGGGGCGGACATTCAGTACTTC	CASSVSSGADIQYF
TRBV9	TRBD2	TRBJ2-5	few	16	TGTGCCAGCAGCGTTCGAGGCGGGGGGGCGCAAGAGACCCAGTACTTC	CASSVRGGGAQETQYF
TRBV19	NA	TRBJ1-2	NA	13	TGTGCCACCCGAAACGAGGTCTTCTATGGCTACACCTTC	CATRNEVFYGYTF
TRBV15	NA	TRBJ1-1	NA	15	TGTGCCACCAGTCCGGATAACTACAGGGCCACTGAAGCTTTCTTT	CATSPDNYRATEAFF
TRBV4-3	TRBD1	TRBJ1-5	few	15	TGCGCCAGCAGCCAAGATTCAGGGGGACGACAGCCCCAGCATTTT	CASSQDSGGRQPQHF
TRBV4-3	TRBD1	TRBJ1-5	NA	15	TGCGCCAGCAGCCGCTTGACAGGGGTGGATCAGCCCCAGCATTTT	CASSRLTGVDQPQHF
TRBV9	TRBD1	TRBJ2-7	NA	14	TGTGCCAGCAGCGCGGCGGACAGGGCCTACGAGCAGTACTTC	CASSAADRAYEQYF
TRBV7-9	NA	TRBJ1-2	NA	13	TGTGCCAGCAGCTTAATTGGAGGGGACGGCTACACCTTC	CASSLIGGDGYTF
TRBV28	TRBD1	TRBJ1-4	NA	15	TGTGCCAGCAGTCCCTCCGGGACAGGGAGTCAAAAACTGTTTTTT	CASSPSGTGSQKLFF
TRBV7-9	TRBD2	TRBJ2-7	NA	19	TGTGCCAGCAGCTTAGGGCATCCCCTTCCGGCGGGGGGTTTCTACGAGCAGTACTTC	CASSLGHPLPAGGFYEQYF
TRBV5-8	NA	TRBJ2-7	NA	11	TGTGCCAGCAGCTTGGGCTACGAGCAGTACTTC	CASSLGYEQYF
TRBV6-5	NA	TRBJ2-3	NA	14	TGTGCCAGCAGTTCCCTCGGGACTCAGTCGGCGCAGTATTTT	CASSSLGTQSAQYF
TRBV7-2	NA	TRBJ2-1	NA	15	TGTGCCAGCAGCCCTCCGAGGGGGGGCCGTAATGAGCAGTTCTTC	CASSPPRGGRNEQFF
TRBV4-1	NA	TRBJ2-7	NA	19	TGCGCCAGCAGCCAAGATAGGGTGCTAGCGGGACAGGATTCCTACGAGCAGTACTTC	CASSQDRVLAGQDSYEQYF
TRBV11-3	TRBD1	TRBJ1-1	NA	13	TGTGCCAGCAGCCGAACAGGGGGAACTGAAGCTTTCTTT	CASSRTGGTEAFF
TRBV7-3	TRBD2	TRBJ2-5	NA	15	TGTGCCAGCAGTCTAGCGGGGGGGCCGGATGAGACCCAGTACTTC	CASSLAGGPDETQYF
TRBV5-1	NA	TRBJ2-5	NA	16	TGCGCCAGCACCCCCGGAGGTGGAGGGGCCCAAGAGACCCAGTACTTC	CASTPGGGGAQETQYF
TRBV27	NA	TRBJ2-7	NA	13	TGTGCCAGCAGTCTCTCCCGCTCCTACGAGCAGTACTTC	CASSLSRSYEQYF
TRBV27	NA	TRBJ1-2	NA	14	TGTGCCAGCAGTTTATCCCAGGTGGGCTATGGCTACACCTTC	CASSLSQVGYGYTF
TRBV6-6	NA	TRBJ1-2	NA	12	TGTGCCAGCGCCTACGGTGACTATGGCTACACCTTC	CASAYGDYGYTF
TRBV6-1	NA	TRBJ2-7	NA	15	TGTGCCAGCAGTGGTACGGCGGTTAAATCCTACGAGCAGTACTTC	CASSGTAVKSYEQYF
TRBV19	TRBD1	TRBJ2-5	once	15	TGTGCCAGTAGTATAAGGGGACAGACCCAAGAGACCCAGTACTTC	CASSIRGQTQETQYF
TRBV25-1	NA	TRBJ2-7	NA	15	TGTGCCAGCAGTCCCAACCGCGCGGGCTCCTACGAGCAGTACTTC	CASSPNRAGSYEQYF
TRBV23-1	NA	TRBJ2-7	once	15	TGCGCCAGCAGTCACCGGACAGTGCAATCCTACGAGCAGTACTTC	CASSHRTVQSYEQYF